This TCR beta chain was recovered during a study of blood T cells in healthy people across ages. The CDR3 runs 11 residues. Germline V gene sequence: CDR1 KGHDR, CDR2 SFDVKD. V lost 4 bases, J lost 5 bases, and 4 bases lay in between. The second PCR ran about 6 to 12 cycles with a sample-barcoded 5' primer and J-beta primers. MiXCR was run by TCRdb on the 5' RACE reads, yielding one entry per CDR3 protein. The sample holds 1.5 million to 2 million distinct CDR3 sequences, about two fifths seen once. The sequencing input was blood. V gene TRBV24-1 combines with J gene TRBJ2-5; D unclear. The TCR originated in a human donor in good health. The CDR3 coding sequence is TGTGCCACCAGTGAGCGGGAGACCCAGTACTTC. Translated: CATSERETQYF.